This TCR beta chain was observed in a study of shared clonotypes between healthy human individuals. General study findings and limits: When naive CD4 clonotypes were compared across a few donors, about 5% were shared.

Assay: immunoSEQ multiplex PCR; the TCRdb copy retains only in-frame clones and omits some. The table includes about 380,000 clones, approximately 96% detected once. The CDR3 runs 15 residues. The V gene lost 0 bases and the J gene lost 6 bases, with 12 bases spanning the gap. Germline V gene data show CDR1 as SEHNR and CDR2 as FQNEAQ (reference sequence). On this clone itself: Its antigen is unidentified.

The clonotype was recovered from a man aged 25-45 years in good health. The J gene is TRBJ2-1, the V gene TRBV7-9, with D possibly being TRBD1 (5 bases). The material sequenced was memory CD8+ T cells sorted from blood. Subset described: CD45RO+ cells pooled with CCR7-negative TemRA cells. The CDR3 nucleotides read TGTGCCAGCAGCTTAGCGCCAGGGTCCCTCAATGAGCAGTTCTTC. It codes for CASSLAPGSLNEQFF.